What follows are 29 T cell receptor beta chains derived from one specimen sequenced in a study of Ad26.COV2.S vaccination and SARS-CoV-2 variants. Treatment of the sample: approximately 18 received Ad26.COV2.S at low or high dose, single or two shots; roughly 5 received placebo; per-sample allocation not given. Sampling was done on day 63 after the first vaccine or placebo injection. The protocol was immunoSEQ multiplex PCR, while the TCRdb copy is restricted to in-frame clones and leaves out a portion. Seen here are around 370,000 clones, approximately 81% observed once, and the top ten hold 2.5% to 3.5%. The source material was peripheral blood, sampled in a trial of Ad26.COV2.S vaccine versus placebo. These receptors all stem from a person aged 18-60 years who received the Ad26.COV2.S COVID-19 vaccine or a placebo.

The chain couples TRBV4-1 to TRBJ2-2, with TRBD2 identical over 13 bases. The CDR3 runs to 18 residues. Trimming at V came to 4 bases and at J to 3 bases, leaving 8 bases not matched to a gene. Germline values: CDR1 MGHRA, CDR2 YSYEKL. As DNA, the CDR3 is TGCGCCAGCAGCCTCCCCGGGACTAGCGGGACCTACACCGGGGAGCTGTTTTTT. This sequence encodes CASSLPGTSGTYTGELFF.

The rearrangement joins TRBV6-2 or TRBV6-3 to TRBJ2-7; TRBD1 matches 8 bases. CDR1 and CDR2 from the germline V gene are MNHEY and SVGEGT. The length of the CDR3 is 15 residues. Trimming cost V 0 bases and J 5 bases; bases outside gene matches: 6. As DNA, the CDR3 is TGTGCCAGCAGTTACTCGAGACCGGGACAGGACGAGCAGTACTTC. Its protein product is CASSYSRPGQDEQYF.

CDR3 sequence: CASSATSGAIFYNEQFF. CDR3 in DNA: TGTGCCAGCAGCGCTACTAGCGGGGCGATCTTTTACAATGAGCAGTTCTTC. This sequence joins TRBV7-9 and TRBJ2-1; 10 bases are shared with TRBD2. Trimming removed 5 bases from V and 4 bases from J; junction bases left unmatched: 11. The CDR3 loop spans 17 amino acids. From germline, CDR1 is SEHNR and CDR2 FQNEAQ (reference sequence).

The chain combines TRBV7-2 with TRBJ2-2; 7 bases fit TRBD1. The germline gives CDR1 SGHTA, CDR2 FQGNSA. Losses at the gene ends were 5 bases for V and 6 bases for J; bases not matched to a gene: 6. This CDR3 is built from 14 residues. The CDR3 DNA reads TGTGCCAGCAGCGTGGACAGGAGGTCCGGGGAGCTGTTTTTT. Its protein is CASSVDRRSGELFF.

This CDR3 reads CASRGRRGENEKLFF. CDR3 nucleotides: TGTGCCAGCAGGGGCAGGCGGGGTGAGAATGAAAAACTGTTTTTT. The chain links TRBV6-5 to TRBJ1-4; D is undetermined. V was clipped by 6 bases and J by 5 bases, with 16 bases between them. The germline gives CDR1 MNHEY, CDR2 SVGAGI. The CDR3 contains 15 residues.

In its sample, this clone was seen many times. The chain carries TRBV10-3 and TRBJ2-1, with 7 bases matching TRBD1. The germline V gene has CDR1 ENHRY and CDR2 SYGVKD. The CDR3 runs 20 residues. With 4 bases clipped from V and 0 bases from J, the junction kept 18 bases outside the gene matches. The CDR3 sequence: CAISGPLADRLPSSYNEQFF. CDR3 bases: TGTGCCATCAGTGGCCCCCTCGCGGACAGGCTACCGAGCTCCTACAATGAGCAGTTCTTC.

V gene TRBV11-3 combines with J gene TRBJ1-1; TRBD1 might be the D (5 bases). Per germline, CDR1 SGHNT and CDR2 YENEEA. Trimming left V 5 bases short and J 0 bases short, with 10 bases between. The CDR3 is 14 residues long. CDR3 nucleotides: TGTGCCAGCAGCGCGGGACGGATGAACACTGAAGCTTTCTTT. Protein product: CASSAGRMNTEAFF. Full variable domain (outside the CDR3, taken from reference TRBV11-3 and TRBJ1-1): EAGVVQSPRYKIIEKKQPVAFWCNPISGHNTLYWYLQNLGQGPELLIRYENEEAVDDSQLPKDRFSAERLKGVDSTLKIQPAELGDSAVYLCASSAGRMNTEAFFGQGTRLTVV.

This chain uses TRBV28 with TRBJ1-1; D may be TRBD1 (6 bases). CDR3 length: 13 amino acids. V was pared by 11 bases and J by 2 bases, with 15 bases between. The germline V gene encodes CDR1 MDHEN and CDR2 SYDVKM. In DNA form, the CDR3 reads TGTGCCGTTCAAGGACAGCTAAACACTGAAGCTTTCTTT. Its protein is CAVQGQLNTEAFF.

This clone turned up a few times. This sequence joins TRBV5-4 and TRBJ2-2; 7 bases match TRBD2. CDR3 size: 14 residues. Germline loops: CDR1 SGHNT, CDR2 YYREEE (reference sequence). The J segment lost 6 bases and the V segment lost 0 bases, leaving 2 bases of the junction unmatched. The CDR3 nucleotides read TGTGCCAGCAGCTTGGGACTAGCAGCCGGGGAGCTGTTTTTT. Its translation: CASSLGLAAGELFF.

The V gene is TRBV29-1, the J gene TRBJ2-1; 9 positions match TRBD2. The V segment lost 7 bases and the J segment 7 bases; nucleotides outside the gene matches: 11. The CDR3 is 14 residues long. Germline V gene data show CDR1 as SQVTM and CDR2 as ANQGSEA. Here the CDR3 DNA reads TGCAGCGGGGTTAGCGGGAGAAGGTCAAATGAGCAGTTCTTC. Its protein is CSGVSGRRSNEQFF.

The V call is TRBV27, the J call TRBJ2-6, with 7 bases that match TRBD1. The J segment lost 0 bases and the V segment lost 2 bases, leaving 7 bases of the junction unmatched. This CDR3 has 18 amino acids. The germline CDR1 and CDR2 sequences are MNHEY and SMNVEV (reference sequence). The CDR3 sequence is CASSLTGTENSGANVLTF. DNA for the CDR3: TGTGCCAGCAGTTTAACCGGGACAGAGAACTCTGGGGCCAACGTCCTGACTTTC.

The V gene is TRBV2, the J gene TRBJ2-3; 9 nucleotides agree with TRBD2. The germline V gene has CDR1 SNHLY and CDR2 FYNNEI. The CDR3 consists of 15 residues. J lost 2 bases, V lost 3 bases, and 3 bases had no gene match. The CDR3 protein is CASSDPSGTTDTQYF. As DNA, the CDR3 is TGTGCCAGCAGTGATCCTAGCGGGACCACAGATACGCAGTATTTT.

CDR3 residues: CASSEARQGAAFF. The CDR3 DNA reads as TGTGCCAGCAGTGAAGCGAGACAGGGGGCGGCTTTCTTT. The V and J genes are TRBV6-1 and TRBJ1-1, with TRBD1 matching 10 bases. The trim removed 0 bases at V and 11 bases at J, leaving 3 bases unmatched. Germline V gene data show CDR1 as MNHNS and CDR2 as SASEGT. The CDR3 sequence is 13 residues long.

The CDR3 sequence is CASSFRGAYGYTF. CDR3 DNA: TGTGCCAGCAGTTTCCGTGGGGCCTATGGCTACACCTTC. The chain has TRBV27 and TRBJ1-2; weak D call: TRBD1 (5 bases). The CDR3 is 13 amino acids. The germline gives CDR1 MNHEY, CDR2 SMNVEV (reference sequence). Deletions cut 3 bases from V and 4 bases from J, with 9 bases between.

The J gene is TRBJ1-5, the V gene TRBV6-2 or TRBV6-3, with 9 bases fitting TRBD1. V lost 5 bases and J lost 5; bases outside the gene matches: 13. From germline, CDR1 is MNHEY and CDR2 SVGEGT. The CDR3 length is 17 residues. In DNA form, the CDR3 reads TGTGCCAGCAGTAATTTCGGGACAGGGATCGGTGATCAGCCCCAGCATTTT. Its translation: CASSNFGTGIGDQPQHF.

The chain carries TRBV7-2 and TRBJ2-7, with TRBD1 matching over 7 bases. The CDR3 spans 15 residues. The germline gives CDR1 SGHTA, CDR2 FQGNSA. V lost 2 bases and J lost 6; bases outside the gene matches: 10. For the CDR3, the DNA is TGTGCCAGCAGCTTAAGGACAGGTGCCCTTCTCGAGCAGTACTTC. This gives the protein CASSLRTGALLEQYF.

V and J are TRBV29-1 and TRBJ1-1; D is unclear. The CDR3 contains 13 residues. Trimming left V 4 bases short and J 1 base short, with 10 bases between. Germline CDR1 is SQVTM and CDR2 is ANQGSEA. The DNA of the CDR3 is TGCAGCGTTGTTAAGACGGGGAACACTGAAGCTTTCTTT. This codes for CSVVKTGNTEAFF. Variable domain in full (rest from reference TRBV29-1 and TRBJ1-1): SAVISQKPSRDICQRGTSLTIQCQVDSQVTMMFWYRQQPGQSLTLIATANQGSEATYESGFVIDKFPISRPNLTFSTLTVSNMSPEDSSIYLCSVVKTGNTEAFFGQGTRLTVV.

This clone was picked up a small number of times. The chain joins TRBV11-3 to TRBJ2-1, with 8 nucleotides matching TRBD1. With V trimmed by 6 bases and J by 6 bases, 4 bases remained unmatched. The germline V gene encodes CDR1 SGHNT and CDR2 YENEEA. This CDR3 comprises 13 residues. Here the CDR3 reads CASSTGGFNEQFF. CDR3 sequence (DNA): TGTGCCAGCAGTACAGGGGGGTTCAATGAGCAGTTCTTC.

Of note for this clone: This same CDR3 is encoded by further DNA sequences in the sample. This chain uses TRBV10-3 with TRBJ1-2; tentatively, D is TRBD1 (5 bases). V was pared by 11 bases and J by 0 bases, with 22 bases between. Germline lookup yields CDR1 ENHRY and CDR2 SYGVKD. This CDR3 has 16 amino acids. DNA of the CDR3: TGTGCCCCCCCCCGCGGGACGGGGGTAGCTAACTATGGCTACACCTTC. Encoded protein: CAPPRGTGVANYGYTF.

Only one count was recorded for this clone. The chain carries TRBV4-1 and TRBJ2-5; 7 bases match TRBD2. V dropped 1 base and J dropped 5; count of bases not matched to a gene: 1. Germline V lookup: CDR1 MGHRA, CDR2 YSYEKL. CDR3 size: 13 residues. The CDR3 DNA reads TGCGCCAGCAGCCAAGGGGAGGGCGAGACCCAGTACTTC. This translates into CASSQGEGETQYF.

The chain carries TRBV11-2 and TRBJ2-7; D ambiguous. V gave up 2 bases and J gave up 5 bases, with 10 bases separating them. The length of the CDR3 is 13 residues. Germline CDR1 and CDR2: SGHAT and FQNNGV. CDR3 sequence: CASSLRVLHEQYF. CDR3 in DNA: TGTGCCAGCAGCTTACGGGTTCTCCACGAGCAGTACTTC.

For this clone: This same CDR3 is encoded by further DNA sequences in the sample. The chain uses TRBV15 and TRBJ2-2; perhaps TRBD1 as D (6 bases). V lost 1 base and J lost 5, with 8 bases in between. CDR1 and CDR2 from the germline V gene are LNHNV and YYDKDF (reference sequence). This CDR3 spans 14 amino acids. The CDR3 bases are TGTGCCACCAGCAGAGGGCAGGGGACCGGGGAGCTGTTTTTT. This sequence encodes CATSRGQGTGELFF.

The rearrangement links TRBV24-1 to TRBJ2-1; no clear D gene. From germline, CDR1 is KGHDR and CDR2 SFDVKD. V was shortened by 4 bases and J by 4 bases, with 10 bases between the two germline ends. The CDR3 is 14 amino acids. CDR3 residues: CATSDYPGYNEQFF. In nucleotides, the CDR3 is TGTGCCACCAGTGACTACCCCGGATACAATGAGCAGTTCTTC.

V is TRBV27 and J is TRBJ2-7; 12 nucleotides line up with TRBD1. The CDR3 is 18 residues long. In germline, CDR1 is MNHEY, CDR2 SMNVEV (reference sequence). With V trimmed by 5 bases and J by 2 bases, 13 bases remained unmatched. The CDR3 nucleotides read TGTGCCAGCAGTCTAAACTTCCGGGACAGGGGGCGCGCCTACGAGCAGTACTTC. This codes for CASSLNFRDRGRAYEQYF.

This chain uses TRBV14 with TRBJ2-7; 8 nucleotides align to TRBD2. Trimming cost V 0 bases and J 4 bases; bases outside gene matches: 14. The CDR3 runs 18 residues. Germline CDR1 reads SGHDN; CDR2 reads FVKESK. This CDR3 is CASSQDGLGGRKAYEQYF. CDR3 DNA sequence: TGTGCCAGCAGCCAAGATGGGTTAGGCGGGAGGAAGGCGTACGAGCAGTACTTC.

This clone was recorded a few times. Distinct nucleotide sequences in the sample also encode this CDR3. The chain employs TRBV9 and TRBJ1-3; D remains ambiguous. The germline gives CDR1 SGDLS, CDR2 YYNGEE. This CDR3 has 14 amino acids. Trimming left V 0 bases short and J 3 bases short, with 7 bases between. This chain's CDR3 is CASSVAGDGNTIYF. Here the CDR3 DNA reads TGTGCCAGCAGCGTAGCCGGGGATGGAAACACCATATATTTT.

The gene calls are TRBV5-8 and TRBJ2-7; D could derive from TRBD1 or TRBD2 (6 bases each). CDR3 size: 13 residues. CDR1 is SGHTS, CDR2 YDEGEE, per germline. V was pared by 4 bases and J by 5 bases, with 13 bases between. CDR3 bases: TGTGCCAGCAGCCCGGAGGGGGTGGACGAGCAGTACTTC. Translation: CASSPEGVDEQYF.

CDR3: CSVEDRSSRSSLDTQYF. CDR3 sequence (DNA): TGCAGCGTTGAAGATCGTAGCTCACGAAGTAGCCTAGATACGCAGTATTTT. The chain carries TRBV29-1 and TRBJ2-3; D is unresolved. V lost 0 bases and J lost 5, with 21 bases in between. Per the germline V gene, CDR1 is SQVTM and CDR2 is ANQGSEA. The CDR3 is 17 amino acids.

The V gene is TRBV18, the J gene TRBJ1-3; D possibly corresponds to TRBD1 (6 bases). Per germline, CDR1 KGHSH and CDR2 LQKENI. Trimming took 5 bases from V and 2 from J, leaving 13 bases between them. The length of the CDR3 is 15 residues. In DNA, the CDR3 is TGTGCCAGCTCAGGCGGGGGGCTCGCTGGAAACACCATATATTTT. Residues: CASSGGGLAGNTIYF.